These 26 T cell receptor beta chains originate from one sample sequenced in a study of T-cell reconstitution after alpha-beta-depleted transplantation in children. It was with unique molecular identifiers that the TCRbeta library was prepared. MiXCR was run by TCRdb on the PCR reads, yielding one entry per CDR3 protein. The sample has about 580,000 distinct CDR3 sequences; approximately 30% are singletons. The sequencing used PBMCs, collected before TCRalphabeta/CD19-depleted stem cell transplant. The origin of the receptors is a boy in the first two years of life with Wiskott-Aldrich syndrome, due to receive a stem cell transplant.

The genes are TRBV4-1 and TRBJ2-5, with TRBD2 as a possible D gene (6 bases). The CDR3 covers 14 residues. Germline V gene sequence: CDR1 MGHRA, CDR2 YSYEKL. V lost 4 bases and J lost 6, with 15 bases in between. The DNA for the CDR3 is TGCGCCAGCAGCCCTCCCGGGACTTGGAAGACCCAGTACTTC. It yields the protein CASSPPGTWKTQYF.

CDR3 sequence reads: CASSLSPGQAYNEQFF. The CDR3 DNA is TGTGCCAGCAGCTTGTCCCCAGGACAGGCTTACAATGAGCAGTTCTTC. This chain connects TRBV5-5 to TRBJ2-1, with 7 bases aligning to TRBD1. The CDR3 totals 16 residues. Germline-derived CDR1 and CDR2 are SGHKS and YYEKEE (reference sequence). V shed 1 base, J shed 4 bases, and the junction held 8 bases outside the gene matches.

Only a few counts were recorded for this clonotype. The rearrangement uses TRBV20-1 and TRBJ2-7; 10 bases are shared with TRBD1. This CDR3 spans 14 amino acids. CDR1 DFQATT and CDR2 SNEGSKA come from the germline V gene (reference sequence). V was pared by 6 bases and J by 2 bases, with 7 bases of the junction left unmatched. The CDR3 DNA reads TGCAGTGCGCGAGAAGGACAGGGGGCCTACGAGCAGTACTTC. This sequence encodes CSAREGQGAYEQYF.

V is TRBV29-1 and J is TRBJ2-3; the D gene is possibly TRBD1 (5 bases). The CDR3 extends over 12 amino acids. Germline CDR1 is SQVTM and CDR2 is ANQGSEA. V was clipped by 7 bases and J by 1 base, with 9 bases between them. The CDR3 DNA sequence: TGCAGCGGGACAAAAGGCACAGATACGCAGTATTTT. It yields the protein CSGTKGTDTQYF.

This clonotype was seen a few times. The chain uses TRBV4-2 and TRBJ2-4; 7 nucleotides match TRBD1. With V trimmed by 0 bases and J by 0 bases, 2 bases remained unmatched. Germline CDR1 LGHNA, CDR2 YNFKEQ. The CDR3 is made up of 16 amino acids. The CDR3 nucleotides read TGTGCCAGCAGCCAAGAGGGACAGTTAGCCAAAAACATTCAGTACTTC. This encodes CASSQEGQLAKNIQYF.

J is TRBJ2-5 and V is TRBV7-9; 8 positions agree with TRBD1. CDR1 is SEHNR and CDR2 is FQNEAQ in the germline V gene (reference sequence). V shed 4 bases and J 1 base; nucleotides not matched to a gene: 2. The CDR3 loop spans 14 amino acids. Here the CDR3 DNA reads TGTGCCAGCAGCTGGACAGGGCCCCAAGAGACCCAGTACTTC. Its protein is CASSWTGPQETQYF.

The chain uses TRBV2 and TRBJ1-2; a possible D gene is TRBD1 (5 bases). The CDR3 runs to 13 residues. V was clipped by 6 bases and J by 4 bases, with 12 bases between them. From germline, CDR1 is SNHLY and CDR2 FYNNEI. CDR3 loop: CASRRHGAYGYTF. DNA of the CDR3: TGTGCCAGCAGGCGACATGGGGCCTATGGCTACACCTTC.

The chain employs TRBV29-1 and TRBJ2-3, with D hard to call. The germline V and J ends were trimmed by 3 bases and 2 bases, with 12 bases remaining between them. The CDR3 sequence is 14 residues long. CDR1 and CDR2 from the germline V gene are SQVTM and ANQGSEA. The CDR3 here is CSVDSTGFTDTQYF. In nucleotides, the CDR3 is TGCAGCGTTGACTCGACTGGTTTCACAGATACGCAGTATTTT.

This chain joins TRBV5-1 and TRBJ1-2, with D perhaps matching TRBD1 (6 bases). The germline gives CDR1 SGHRS, CDR2 YFSETQ. This CDR3 has 16 amino acids. V lost 0 bases, J lost 2 bases, and 14 bases lay in between. The CDR3 DNA reads TGCGCCAGCAGCTTGGACACAGGGATTTGGAACTATGGCTACACCTTC. Its translation: CASSLDTGIWNYGYTF.

The gene calls are TRBV5-1 and TRBJ2-1; 8 bases are shared with TRBD2. The J segment lost 5 bases and the V segment lost 0 bases, leaving 1 base of the junction unmatched. The CDR3 loop spans 14 amino acids. Germline values: CDR1 SGHRS, CDR2 YFSETQ. In DNA form, the CDR3 reads TGCGCCAGCAGCTTGGGGGGACTAGACAATGAGCAGTTCTTC. Its translation: CASSLGGLDNEQFF.

This chain joins TRBV5-1 and TRBJ2-3; 7 positions match TRBD2. The germline gives CDR1 SGHRS, CDR2 YFSETQ. This CDR3 has 16 amino acids. The ends lost 4 bases at V and 7 bases at J; junction bases unmatched: 15. DNA of the CDR3: TGCGCCAGCAGCGAGGAGACCGGGACTATGGGGTATACGCAGTATTTT. Protein sequence: CASSEETGTMGYTQYF.

J is TRBJ1-5 and V is TRBV20-1, with D unclear. Germline-derived CDR1 and CDR2 are DFQATT and SNEGSKA (reference sequence). The CDR3 is made up of 13 amino acids. The V gene lost 8 bases and the J gene lost 0 bases, with 11 bases spanning the gap. The CDR3: CSSLSNSNQPQHF. For the CDR3, the DNA is TGCAGTAGTTTATCGAATAGCAATCAGCCCCAGCATTTT.

The rearrangement joins TRBV5-1 to TRBJ2-2; D ambiguous. The germline CDR1 and CDR2 sequences are SGHRS and YFSETQ. The CDR3 has 15 amino acids. Deletions cut 0 bases from V and 7 bases from J, with 13 bases between. CDR3 amino acids: CASSLAWLPNGELFF. The CDR3 nucleotides are TGCGCCAGCAGCTTGGCCTGGCTACCCAACGGGGAGCTGTTTTTT.

This clonotype appeared a few times. The gene calls are TRBV11-2 and TRBJ2-7; D call uncertain. The ends were cut back, 1 base at V and 2 bases at J, with 9 bases in the middle. This CDR3 comprises 14 residues. Germline V gives CDR1 SGHAT, CDR2 FQNNGV. DNA of the CDR3: TGTGCCAGCAGCTTAGCCCATGGCCCCTACGAGCAGTACTTC. Translation gives CASSLAHGPYEQYF.

This clonotype has a handful of counts. The V call is TRBV4-1, the J call TRBJ2-7; TRBD2 aligns across 14 bases. Losses at the gene ends were 1 base for V and 2 bases for J; bases not matched to a gene: 7. CDR3 length: 18 amino acids. The germline CDR1 and CDR2 sequences are MGHRA and YSYEKL. The CDR3 spells CASSQAAQGLAGAYEQYF. The CDR3 nucleotides read TGCGCCAGCAGCCAAGCGGCCCAGGGACTAGCGGGGGCCTACGAGCAGTACTTC.

The chain is built from TRBV12-3 or TRBV12-4 and TRBJ1-5; 9 bases are shared with TRBD1. The CDR3 is made up of 14 amino acids. J lost 6 bases, V lost 3 bases, and 3 bases had no gene match. CDR3 nucleotide sequence: TGTGCCAGCAGTTTTTCACAGGGGGCTCAGCCCCAGCATTTT. This codes for CASSFSQGAQPQHF.

This clonotype has only a few counts. This sequence joins TRBV5-1 and TRBJ2-7, with 8 positions matching TRBD2. J gave up 5 bases and V 6 bases, and 10 bases lay outside the gene matches. In germline, CDR1 is SGHRS, CDR2 YFSETQ. The CDR3 is 14 residues long. This CDR3 reads CASKSIGLADEQYF. DNA of the CDR3: TGCGCCAGCAAGTCCATAGGACTAGCAGACGAGCAGTACTTC.

This clonotype was counted between two and nine times. This chain joins TRBV27 and TRBJ2-2; 7 bases agree with TRBD1. Germline assignment: CDR1 MNHEY and CDR2 SMNVEV (reference sequence). The CDR3 covers 15 residues. V lost 7 bases, J lost 1 base, and 6 bases stayed unmatched. In DNA form, the CDR3 reads TGTGCCAGCACCAAGGGACAGATGAACACCGGGGAGCTGTTTTTT. Amino acids: CASTKGQMNTGELFF.

V is TRBV27 and J is TRBJ1-5; D is undetermined. The CDR3 totals 15 residues. The germline V and J ends were trimmed by 6 bases and 4 bases, with 16 bases remaining between them. Germline V gene data show CDR1 as MNHEY and CDR2 as SMNVEV (reference sequence). CDR3 DNA: TGTGCCAGCAGCCCCTTGGACTCTAGAAATCAGCCCCAGCATTTT. Protein: CASSPLDSRNQPQHF.

The rearrangement uses TRBV9 and TRBJ2-2, with 8 nucleotides matching TRBD2. The V segment lost 2 bases and the J segment 6 bases; nucleotides outside the gene matches: 3. The CDR3 runs 14 residues. Per germline, CDR1 SGDLS and CDR2 YYNGEE. The CDR3 DNA is TGTGCCAGCAGCGTCCTAGCGGGCTCCGGGGAGCTGTTTTTT. This sequence encodes CASSVLAGSGELFF.

This clonotype was picked up a small number of times. The rearrangement joins TRBV30 to TRBJ2-1; D gene unclear. Germline V gene data show CDR1 as GTSNPN and CDR2 as SVGIG (reference sequence). V gave up 4 bases and J gave up 10 bases, with 11 bases separating them. This CDR3 contains 11 residues. This CDR3 reads CAWTFQTEQFF. The CDR3 coding sequence is TGTGCCTGGACCTTCCAAACCGAGCAGTTCTTC.

The chain joins TRBV6-1 to TRBJ1-2; 9 nucleotides line up with TRBD1. This CDR3 spans 16 amino acids. Trimming took 0 bases from V and 8 from J; bases not matched to a gene: 10. Per germline, CDR1 MNHNS and CDR2 SASEGT. Here the CDR3 reads CASSEATGGPPIGYTF. CDR3 DNA sequence: TGTGCCAGCAGTGAAGCAACAGGGGGCCCACCTATCGGCTACACCTTC.

The CDR3 region is CASSLSISNEQFF. The CDR3 DNA is TGCGCCAGCAGCTTGTCCATAAGCAATGAGCAGTTCTTC. The chain recombines TRBV5-1 with TRBJ2-1; D unresolved. Per germline, CDR1 SGHRS and CDR2 YFSETQ. The CDR3 runs 13 residues. Trimming took 1 base from V and 6 from J, leaving 8 bases between them.

This clonotype was detected only a few times. The V call is TRBV5-1, the J call TRBJ2-1, with unresolved D. Germline V gene sequence: CDR1 SGHRS, CDR2 YFSETQ. Deletions cut 1 base from V and 0 bases from J, with 8 bases between. The CDR3 is made up of 15 amino acids. The CDR3 here is CASSLPPPSYNEQFF. The CDR3 DNA sequence: TGCGCCAGCAGCTTGCCCCCTCCCTCCTACAATGAGCAGTTCTTC.

To note about this clonotype: Germline is not matched at one junction end, which may reflect a read error. This rearrangement joins TRBV3-1 to TRBJ2-1; 8 nucleotides line up with TRBD1. This CDR3 has 13 residues. Germline CDR1 and CDR2: LGHDT and YNNKEL (reference sequence). The DNA for the CDR3 is TGTGCCAGCAGCCAAGTATCCAGGGGGCGTTTGATCTTC. Its protein product is CASSQVSRGRLIF.

This chain links TRBV10-3 with TRBJ2-1; D uncertain. This CDR3 is 14 amino acids long. The ends were cut back, 4 bases at V and 6 bases at J, with 13 bases in the middle. Germline values: CDR1 ENHRY, CDR2 SYGVKD. DNA of the CDR3: TGTGCCATCAGTGGGAGCGAAAACGCCAATGAGCAGTTCTTC. Protein: CAISGSENANEQFF.